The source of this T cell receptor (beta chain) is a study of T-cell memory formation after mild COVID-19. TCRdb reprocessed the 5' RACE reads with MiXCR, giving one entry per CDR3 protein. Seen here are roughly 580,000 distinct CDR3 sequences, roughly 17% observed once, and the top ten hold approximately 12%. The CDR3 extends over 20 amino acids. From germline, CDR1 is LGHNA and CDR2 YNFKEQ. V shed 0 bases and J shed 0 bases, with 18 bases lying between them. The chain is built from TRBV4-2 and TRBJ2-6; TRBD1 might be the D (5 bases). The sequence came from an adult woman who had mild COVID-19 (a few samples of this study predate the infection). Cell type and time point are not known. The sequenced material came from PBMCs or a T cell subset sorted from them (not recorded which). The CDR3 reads CASSQESGSHTFSGANVLTF. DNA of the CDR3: TGTGCCAGCAGCCAAGAATCAGGGTCCCACACCTTCTCTGGGGCCAACGTCCTGACTTTC.